This is a list of T cell receptor beta chains from one sample in a study of response to subunit inactivated influenza vaccine. Via MiXCR, TCRdb re-called the RT-PCR reads, giving one row per CDR3 protein. The sample contains some 200,000 distinct CDR3 sequences, less than 15% of which appear only once. These data also featured in a second study, about T cells expressing NK-cell markers.

Sample: CD8+ T cells sorted from PBMCs, taken 11 to 12 days after vaccination. Receptor source: a man aged 45-60 years who received an inactivated influenza vaccine. Each CDR3 is given with its conserved first and last residue. Size is omitted from some rows. Given values are once, few, many or a class for expanded clones.

j_call,v_call,clone_size,cdr3_aa
TRBJ2-5,TRBV9,few,CASSVEAAGGLETQYF
TRBJ2-5,TRBV7-2,few,CASSLAVLPEAQYF
TRBJ2-3,TRBV27,many,CASRKGGTQYF
TRBJ1-5,TRBV20-1,NA,CSAPLRDNQPQHF
TRBJ2-3,TRBV6-4,NA,CASSDSKTGIYDTQYF
TRBJ2-1,TRBV14,many,CANILAGPWNEQFF
TRBJ2-5,TRBV29-1,NA,CSVEDPSQGTKTQYF
TRBJ2-1,TRBV9,NA,CASSQRAGGDNEQFF
TRBJ2-3,TRBV7-9,NA,CASSWGDYNTDTQYF
TRBJ1-5,TRBV6-2/TRBV6-3,NA,CASTQTGKTNQPQHF
TRBJ2-7,TRBV29-1,many,CSVVAGVSYEQYF
TRBJ2-3,TRBV4-2,few,CASSQEIHTDTQYF
TRBJ2-1,TRBV2,NA,CASSEWVGTSYNEQFF
TRBJ2-7,TRBV15,NA,CATSRGGVGYEQYF
TRBJ2-2,TRBV6-1,NA,CASSRQVGELFF
TRBJ1-2,TRBV7-9,NA,CASSPPLTPGYTF
TRBJ2-2,TRBV10-2,NA,CASSEPRDRGSGELFF
TRBJ2-2,TRBV29-1,many,CSVALAGGTGELFF
TRBJ2-5,TRBV28,NA,CASSVHETQYF
TRBJ1-2,TRBV27,few,CASSPFGTGTYGYTF
TRBJ2-3,TRBV4-3,few,CASSRIKRGPEYPTDTQYF
TRBJ2-7,TRBV18,many,CASSTLDAYEQYF
TRBJ2-2,TRBV27,few,CASSPGTSGHGELFF
TRBJ2-7,TRBV29-1,NA,CSVAQGGNYEQYF
TRBJ2-7,TRBV7-9,NA,CASSFKKAEAFEQYF
TRBJ2-2,TRBV29-1,few,CSGGVSHTGELFF
TRBJ2-6,TRBV12-3/TRBV12-4,few,CASSPGRSSGANVLTF
TRBJ2-1,TRBV19,few,CASSIDVASGAYNEQFF
TRBJ1-1,TRBV2,NA,CASSDEDIPGDTEAFF
TRBJ1-1,TRBV7-9,many,CASSLGPAGAFF
TRBJ2-2,TRBV3-1,NA,CASSQVDPLAGELFF
TRBJ1-1,TRBV4-2,NA,CASSQEVGTRNTEAFF
TRBJ2-1,TRBV19,few,CASSILTSGSYNEQFF
TRBJ1-2,TRBV12-3/TRBV12-4,few,CASSLASPYGYTF
TRBJ1-4,TRBV4-3,few,CASSPSSGRAGSEKLFF
TRBJ1-1,TRBV7-9,NA,CASSPGQGVDTEAFF
TRBJ2-3,TRBV7-6,NA,CASSLDPKDTQYF
TRBJ1-1,TRBV12-3/TRBV12-4,many,CASSLGGSGVGEAFF
TRBJ2-2,TRBV15,few,CATSTPLRATNTGELFF